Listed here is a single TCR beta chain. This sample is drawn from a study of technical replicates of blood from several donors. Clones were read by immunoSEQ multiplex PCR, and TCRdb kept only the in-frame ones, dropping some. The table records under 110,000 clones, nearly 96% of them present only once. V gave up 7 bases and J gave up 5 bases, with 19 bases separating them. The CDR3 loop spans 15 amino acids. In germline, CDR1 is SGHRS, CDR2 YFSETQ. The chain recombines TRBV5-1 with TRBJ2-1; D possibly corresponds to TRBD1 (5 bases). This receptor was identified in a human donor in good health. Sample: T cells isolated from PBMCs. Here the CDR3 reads CASAVSAQGHNEQFF. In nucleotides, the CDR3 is TGCGCCAGCGCTGTGTCGGCCCAGGGCCACAATGAGCAGTTCTTC.